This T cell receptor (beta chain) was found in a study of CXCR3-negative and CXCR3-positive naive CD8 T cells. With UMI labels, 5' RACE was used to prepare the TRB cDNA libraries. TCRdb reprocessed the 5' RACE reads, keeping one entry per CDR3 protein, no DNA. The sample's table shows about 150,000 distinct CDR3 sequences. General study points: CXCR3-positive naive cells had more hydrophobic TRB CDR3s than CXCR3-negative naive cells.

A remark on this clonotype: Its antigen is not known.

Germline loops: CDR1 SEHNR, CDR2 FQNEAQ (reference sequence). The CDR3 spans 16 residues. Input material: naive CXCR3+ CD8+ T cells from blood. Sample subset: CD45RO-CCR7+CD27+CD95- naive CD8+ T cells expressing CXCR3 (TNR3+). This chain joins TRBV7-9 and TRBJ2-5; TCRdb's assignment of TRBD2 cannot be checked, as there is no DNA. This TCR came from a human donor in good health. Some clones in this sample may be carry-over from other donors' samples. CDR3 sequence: CASSSQARGVKETQYF.